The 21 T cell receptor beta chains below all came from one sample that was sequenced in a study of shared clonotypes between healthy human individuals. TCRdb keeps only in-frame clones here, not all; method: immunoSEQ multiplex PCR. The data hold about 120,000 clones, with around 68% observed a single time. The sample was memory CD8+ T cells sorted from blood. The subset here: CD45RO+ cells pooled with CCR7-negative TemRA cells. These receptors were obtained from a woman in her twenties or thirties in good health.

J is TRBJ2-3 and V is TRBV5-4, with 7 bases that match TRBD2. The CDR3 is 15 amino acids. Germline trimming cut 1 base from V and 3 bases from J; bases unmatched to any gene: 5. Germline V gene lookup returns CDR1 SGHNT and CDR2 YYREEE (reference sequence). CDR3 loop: CASSLSISGTDTQYF. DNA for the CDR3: TGTGCCAGCAGCTTGTCTATTAGCGGGACAGATACGCAGTATTTT.

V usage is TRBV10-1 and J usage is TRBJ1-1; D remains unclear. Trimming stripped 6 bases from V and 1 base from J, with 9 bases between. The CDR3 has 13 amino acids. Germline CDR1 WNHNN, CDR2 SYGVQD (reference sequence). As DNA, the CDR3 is TGCGCCAGCAGGCTTAGTAAGAACACTGAAGCTTTCTTT. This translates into CASRLSKNTEAFF.

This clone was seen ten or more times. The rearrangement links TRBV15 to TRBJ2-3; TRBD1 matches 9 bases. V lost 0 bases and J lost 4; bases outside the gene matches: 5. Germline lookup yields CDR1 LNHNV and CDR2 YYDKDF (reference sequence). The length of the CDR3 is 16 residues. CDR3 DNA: TGTGCCACCAGCAGAGATACGGGGACAGGGCCAGATACGCAGTATTTT. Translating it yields CATSRDTGTGPDTQYF.

The CDR3 is CASSIDESGISSYEQYF. For the CDR3, the DNA is TGTGCCAGTAGTATAGATGAGAGCGGAATAAGCTCCTACGAGCAGTACTTC. The gene calls are TRBV19 and TRBJ2-7; D possibly corresponds to TRBD2 (5 bases). V lost 0 bases and J 0 bases, leaving 15 bases between the germline ends. In germline, CDR1 is LNHDA, CDR2 SQIVND (reference sequence). The CDR3 is made up of 17 amino acids.

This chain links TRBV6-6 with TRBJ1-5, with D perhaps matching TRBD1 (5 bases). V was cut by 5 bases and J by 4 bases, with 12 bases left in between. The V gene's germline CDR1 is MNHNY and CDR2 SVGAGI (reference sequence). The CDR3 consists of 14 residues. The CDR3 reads CASSRDRLNQPQHF. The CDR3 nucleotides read TGTGCCAGCAGTCGCGACAGACTGAATCAGCCCCAGCATTTT.

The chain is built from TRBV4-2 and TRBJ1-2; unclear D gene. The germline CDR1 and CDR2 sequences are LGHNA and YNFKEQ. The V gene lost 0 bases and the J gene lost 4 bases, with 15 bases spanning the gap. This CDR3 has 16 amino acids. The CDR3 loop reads CASSQDGTDYPYGYTF. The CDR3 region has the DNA TGTGCCAGCAGCCAAGATGGAACCGACTACCCCTATGGCTACACCTTC.

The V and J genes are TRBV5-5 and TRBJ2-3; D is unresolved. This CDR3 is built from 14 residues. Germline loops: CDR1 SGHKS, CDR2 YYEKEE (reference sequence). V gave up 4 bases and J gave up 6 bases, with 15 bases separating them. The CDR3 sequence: CASSPGQTRDTQYF. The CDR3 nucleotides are TGTGCCAGCAGCCCCGGCCAGACTCGGGATACGCAGTATTTT.

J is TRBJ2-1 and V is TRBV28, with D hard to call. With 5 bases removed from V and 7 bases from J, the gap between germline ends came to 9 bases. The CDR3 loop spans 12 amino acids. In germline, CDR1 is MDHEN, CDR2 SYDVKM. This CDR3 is CASSDSGNEQFF. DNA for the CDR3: TGTGCCAGCAGTGACTCCGGGAATGAGCAGTTCTTC.

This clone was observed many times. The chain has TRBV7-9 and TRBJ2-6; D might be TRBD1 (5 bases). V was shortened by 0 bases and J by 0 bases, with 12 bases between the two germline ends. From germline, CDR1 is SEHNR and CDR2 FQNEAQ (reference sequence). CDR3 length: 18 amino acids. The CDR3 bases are TGTGCCAGCAGCTTAGCGCATGAAGGGGCCTCTGGGGCCAACGTCCTGACTTTC. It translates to CASSLAHEGASGANVLTF.

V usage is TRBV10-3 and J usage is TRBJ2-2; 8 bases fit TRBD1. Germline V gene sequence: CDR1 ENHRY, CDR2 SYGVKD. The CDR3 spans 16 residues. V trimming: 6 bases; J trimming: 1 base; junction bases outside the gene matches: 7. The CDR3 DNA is TGTGCCATCAGGTTCCCCGGGACAGGGAACACCGGGGAGCTGTTTTTT. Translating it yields CAIRFPGTGNTGELFF.

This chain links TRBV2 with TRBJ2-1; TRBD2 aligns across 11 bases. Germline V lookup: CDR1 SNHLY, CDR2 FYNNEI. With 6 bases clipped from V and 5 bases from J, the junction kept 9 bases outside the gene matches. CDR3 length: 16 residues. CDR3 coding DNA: TGTGCCAGCAGCCAAGCTAGCGGGAGGACCCACAATGAGCAGTTCTTC. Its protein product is CASSQASGRTHNEQFF.

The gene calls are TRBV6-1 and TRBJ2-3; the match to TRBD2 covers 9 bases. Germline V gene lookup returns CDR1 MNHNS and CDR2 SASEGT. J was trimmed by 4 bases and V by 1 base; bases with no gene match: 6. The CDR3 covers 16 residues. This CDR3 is CASSEGGGGGADTQYF. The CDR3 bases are TGTGCCAGCAGTGAAGGAGGCGGGGGGGGCGCAGATACGCAGTATTTT.

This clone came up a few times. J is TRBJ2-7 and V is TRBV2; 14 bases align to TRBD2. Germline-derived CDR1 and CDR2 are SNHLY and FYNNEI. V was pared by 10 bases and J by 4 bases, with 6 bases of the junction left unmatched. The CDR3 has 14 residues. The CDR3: CATRLAGGPYEQYF. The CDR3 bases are TGTGCCACCAGACTAGCGGGAGGGCCGTACGAGCAGTACTTC.

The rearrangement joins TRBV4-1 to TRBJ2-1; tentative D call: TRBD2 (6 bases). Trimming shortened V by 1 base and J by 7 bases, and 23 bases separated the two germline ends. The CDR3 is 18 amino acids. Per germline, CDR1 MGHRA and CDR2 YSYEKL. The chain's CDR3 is CASSQVGSYPGLANEQFF. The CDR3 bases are TGCGCCAGCAGCCAAGTGGGGTCTTATCCGGGCCTAGCGAATGAGCAGTTCTTC.

CDR3 region: CASSDHGQGDYGYTF. The CDR3 coding sequence is TGTGCCAGCAGCGACCACGGGCAGGGTGACTATGGCTACACCTTC. The V gene is TRBV5-5, the J gene TRBJ1-2; a weak D match, TRBD1 (5 bases). CDR1 is SGHKS and CDR2 is YYEKEE in the germline V gene (reference sequence). V was clipped by 4 bases and J by 3 bases, with 16 bases between them. The CDR3 extends over 15 amino acids. Full variable domain (missing parts from reference TRBV5-5 and TRBJ1-2): DAGVTQSPTHLIKTRGQQVTLRCSPISGHKSVSWYQQVLGQGPQFIFQYYEKEERGRGNFPDRFSARQFPNYSSELNVNALLLGDSALYLCASSDHGQGDYGYTFGSGTRLTVV.

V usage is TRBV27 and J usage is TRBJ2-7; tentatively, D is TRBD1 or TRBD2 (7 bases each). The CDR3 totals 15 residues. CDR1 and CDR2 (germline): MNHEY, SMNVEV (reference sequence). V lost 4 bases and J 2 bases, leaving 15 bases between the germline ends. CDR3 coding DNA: TGTGCCAGCAGTTCCAGACAGGGAGGGGCCTACGAGCAGTACTTC. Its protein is CASSSRQGGAYEQYF.

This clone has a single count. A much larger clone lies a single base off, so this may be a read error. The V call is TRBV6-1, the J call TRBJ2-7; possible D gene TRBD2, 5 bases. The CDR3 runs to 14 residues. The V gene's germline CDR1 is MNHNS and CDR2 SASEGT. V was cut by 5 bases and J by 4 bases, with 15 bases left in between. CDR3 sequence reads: CASSPLEAAYEQYF. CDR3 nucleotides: TGTGCCAGCAGTCCGTTGGAGGCGGCGTACGAGCAGTACTTC.

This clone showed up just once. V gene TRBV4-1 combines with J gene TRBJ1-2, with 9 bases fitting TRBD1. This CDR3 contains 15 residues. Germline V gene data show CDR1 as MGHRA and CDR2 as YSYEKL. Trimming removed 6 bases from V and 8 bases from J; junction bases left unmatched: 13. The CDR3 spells CASSTTDRGDSGYTF. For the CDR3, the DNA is TGCGCCAGCAGTACTACAGACAGGGGGGATAGCGGCTACACCTTC.

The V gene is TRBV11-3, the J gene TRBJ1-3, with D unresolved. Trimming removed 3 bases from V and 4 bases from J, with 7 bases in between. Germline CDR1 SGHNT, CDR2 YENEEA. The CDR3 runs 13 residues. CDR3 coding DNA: TGTGCCAGCAGCTTCTCCGGGGGAAACACCATATATTTT. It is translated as CASSFSGGNTIYF.

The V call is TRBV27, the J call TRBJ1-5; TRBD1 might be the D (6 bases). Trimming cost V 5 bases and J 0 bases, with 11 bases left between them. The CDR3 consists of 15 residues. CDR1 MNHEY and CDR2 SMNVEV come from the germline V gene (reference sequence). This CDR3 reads CASSPTGISNQPQHF. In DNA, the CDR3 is TGTGCCAGCAGTCCCACAGGGATTAGCAATCAGCCCCAGCATTTT.

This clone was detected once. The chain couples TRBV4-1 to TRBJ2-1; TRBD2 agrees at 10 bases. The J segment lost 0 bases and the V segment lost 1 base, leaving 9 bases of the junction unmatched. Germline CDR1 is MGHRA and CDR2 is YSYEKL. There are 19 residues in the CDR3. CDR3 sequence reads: CASSQAPSGRIGSYNEQFF. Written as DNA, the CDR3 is TGCGCCAGCAGCCAAGCCCCTAGCGGGAGAATCGGCTCCTACAATGAGCAGTTCTTC.